This TCR beta chain is drawn from a study of PD-L1 blockade in urothelial cancer. For the study at large: Patients' atezolizumab regimen, 1,200 mg intravenously every 3 weeks, began around 2014. Samples of blood were analyzed 3 weeks (second dose) and 6 weeks after treatment start.

This CDR3 comprises 12 residues. Germline V CDR1 and CDR2: SNHLY, FYNNEI. Trimming left V 6 bases short and J 1 base short, with 7 bases between. The investigators introduced synthetic TCR analog templates into each PCR as spikes. TCRdb keeps only in-frame clones here, not all; method: immunoSEQ multiplex PCR. The sample consists of 70,000 or so clones, around four fifths of them appearing once. Comments on this clone: This specimen includes other DNA sequences encoding the same CDR3.

Sampling of each patient yielded between 1 and 8 specimens, collected pretreatment and on-treatment. The sample was PBMCs, taken around atezolizumab (anti-PD-L1) treatment. The TCR comes from a man between 70 and 80 years old with urothelial cancer. J is TRBJ2-7 and V is TRBV2; D remains ambiguous. The CDR3, as DNA: TGTGCCAGCAGATCAGATTCCTACGAGCAGTACTTC. Translation: CASRSDSYEQYF.